The present T cell receptor (beta chain) was sequenced within a study of post-analysis software for immune sequencing data. Overall study context: Relapsing-remitting, secondary progressive and progressive-relapsing forms of multiple sclerosis all featured among disease courses.

Unique molecular identifiers had been added to the TCR beta cDNA libraries. Out of roughly 0.95 to 10 million T cells, some 480,000 cDNA molecules were generated. TCRdb recomputed calls from the PCR reads with MiXCR, one row per CDR3 protein. The sample shows hundreds of thousands of distinct CDR3 sequences, more than 50% of them seen only once. The study, taken as a whole, reports: Pronounced co-clustering by F measure was evident among identically batched samples. In multiple sclerosis, normalized Chao1 diversity was significantly below that of controls.

To note about this clonotype: The target antigen is unknown.

The receptor comes from a girl aged 2-10 years with multiple sclerosis. Sequenced: blood.

The CDR3 is CASSIKRTGDRQETQYF. Here the CDR3 DNA reads TGTGCCAGCAGCATTAAAAGGACAGGGGACCGCCAAGAGACCCAGTACTTC. This chain connects TRBV13 to TRBJ2-5; 9 bases align to TRBD1. The CDR3 length is 17 residues. Germline V gene data show CDR1 as PRHDT and CDR2 as FYEKMQ (reference sequence). V lost 5 bases, J lost 1 base, and 11 bases stayed unmatched.